Shown below are 18 T cell receptor beta chains from a single sample sequenced in a study of cytomegalovirus exposure and HLA in healthy donors. The PCR employed 60 Vbeta primers together with 13 Jbeta primers. The method was immunoSEQ multiplex PCR; TCRdb's version includes in-frame clones alone and lacks a portion of them. The sample has about 130,000 clones, roughly 80% seen once. Material: PBMCs. The receptor set was obtained from a man aged 30 to 39 in good health and CMV-seropositive.

The chain combines TRBV19 with TRBJ2-7; 8 nucleotides agree with TRBD1. The CDR3 has 13 residues. V lost 5 bases to trimming and J lost 3 bases; unmatched junction nucleotides: 3. Germline values: CDR1 LNHDA, CDR2 SQIVND (reference sequence). The CDR3 coding sequence is TGTGCCAGTAGTGCCGGGACAGGCTACGAGCAGTACTTC. Encoded protein: CASSAGTGYEQYF.

The chain couples TRBV6-5 to TRBJ1-2; 7 bases match TRBD1. Trimming cost V 2 bases and J 4 bases; bases outside gene matches: 7. This CDR3 spans 15 amino acids. CDR1 is MNHEY and CDR2 is SVGAGI in the germline V gene. CDR3 sequence (DNA): TGTGCCAGCAGTTACACGGGACAGAGCATCTATGGCTACACCTTC. It specifies CASSYTGQSIYGYTF.

The genes are TRBV9 and TRBJ2-3, with 8 bases fitting TRBD2. CDR3 size: 15 residues. Germline V gene sequence: CDR1 SGDLS, CDR2 YYNGEE. V shed 2 bases, J shed 1 base, and the junction held 3 bases outside the gene matches. The CDR3 DNA reads TGTGCCAGCAGCGTGACGCGGGGGGGCACAGATACGCAGTATTTT. Translating it yields CASSVTRGGTDTQYF.

In its sample, this clone was seen once. The chain recombines TRBV6-1 with TRBJ2-7; TRBD1 aligns across 7 bases. Per the germline V gene, CDR1 is MNHNS and CDR2 is SASEGT. This CDR3 spans 14 amino acids. V was clipped by 7 bases and J by 6 bases; unmatched bases: 12. CDR3 sequence (DNA): TGTGCCAGCAACGACTTGACAGGGAACGGCGAGCAGTACTTC. Residues: CASNDLTGNGEQYF.

This clone occurred once. The chain links TRBV19 to TRBJ1-1, with 8 bases matching TRBD1. Germline V CDR1 and CDR2: LNHDA, SQIVND (reference sequence). This CDR3 region has 15 residues. The trim removed 5 bases at V and 1 base at J, leaving 6 bases unmatched. Written as DNA, the CDR3 is TGTGCCAGTAGTGCATCCCAGGGGGCGAACACTGAAGCTTTCTTT. It encodes CASSASQGANTEAFF. Full variable domain (rest looked up from reference TRBV19 and TRBJ1-1): DGGITQSPKYLFRKEGQNVTLSCEQNLNHDAMYWYRQDPGQGLRLIYYSQIVNDFQKGDIAEGYSVSREKKESFPLTVTSAQKNPTAFYLCASSASQGANTEAFFGQGTRLTVV.

The rearrangement links TRBV2 to TRBJ2-3, with D maybe TRBD2 (6 bases). V lost 4 bases, J lost 2 bases, and 13 bases lay in between. CDR1 SNHLY and CDR2 FYNNEI come from the germline V gene. This CDR3 region has 15 residues. The CDR3 region is CASSASRGSTDTQYF. CDR3 DNA sequence: TGTGCCAGCAGTGCCTCACGGGGGTCCACAGATACGCAGTATTTT.

J is TRBJ1-2 and V is TRBV7-8, with D tentatively TRBD1 (5 bases). Trimming removed 10 bases at V and 8 bases at J, with 23 bases between. Looked up from germline, CDR1 is SGHVS and CDR2 is FQNEAQ. The length of the CDR3 is 14 residues. The CDR3 bases are TGTGCCACAAAGCCTCCGGGGGATGCAGACGGCTACACCTTC. It codes for CATKPPGDADGYTF.

This chain links TRBV21-1 with TRBJ2-1; TRBD1 is the table's D call, not checked against the DNA. TRBV21-1 is labeled a pseudogene. The CDR3 has 19 amino acids. The CDR3 here is CASSKWVPTQGAEDNEQFF. For the CDR3, the DNA is TGTGCCAGCAGCAAATGGGTCCCAACTCAGGGGGCTGAAGACAATGAGCAGTTCTTC.

This clone occurred once. The chain has TRBV19 and TRBJ2-1, with 10 bases aligning to TRBD1. This CDR3 is 18 amino acids long. Germline V gene sequence: CDR1 LNHDA, CDR2 SQIVND (reference sequence). The V gene end was trimmed by 7 bases and the J gene end by 6 bases; junction bases not matched to a gene: 18. CDR3 protein: CASTLRQGAKGRLNEQFF. In DNA, the CDR3 is TGTGCCAGTACACTAAGACAGGGGGCGAAAGGACGCCTCAATGAGCAGTTCTTC.

The chain carries TRBV19 and TRBJ1-4; a possible D gene is TRBD1 (6 bases). Germline V gene data show CDR1 as LNHDA and CDR2 as SQIVND (reference sequence). V was shortened by 9 bases and J by 4 bases, with 18 bases between the two germline ends. CDR3 length: 15 residues. Here the CDR3 reads CASHARGLSNEKLFF. CDR3 nucleotides: TGTGCCAGCCACGCCAGGGGATTGAGTAATGAAAAACTGTTTTTT.

The J gene is TRBJ1-6, the V gene TRBV19; no clear D gene. The CDR3 extends over 13 amino acids. V was shortened by 7 bases and J by 10 bases, with 14 bases between the two germline ends. The germline CDR1 and CDR2 sequences are LNHDA and SQIVND (reference sequence). CDR3 coding DNA: TGTGCCAGTACCCTCGGGGTAGAGTCACCCCTCCACTTT. This translates into CASTLGVESPLHF.

CDR3 loop: CASSWVGSAEAFF. The CDR3 coding sequence is TGTGCCAGCAGCTGGGTGGGGAGCGCTGAAGCTTTCTTT. The chain has TRBV7-3 and TRBJ1-1; D unclear. The germline gives CDR1 SGHTA, CDR2 FQGTGA. The CDR3 totals 13 residues. V gave up 4 bases and J gave up 6 bases, with 12 bases separating them. Filled out from reference TRBV7-3 and TRBJ1-1, the complete variable domain reads GAGVSQTPSNKVTEKGKYVELRCDPISGHTALYWYRQSLGQGPEFLIYFQGTGAADDSGLPNDRFFAVRPEGSVSTLKIQRTERGDSAVYLCASSWVGSAEAFFGQGTRLTVV.

CDR3 in DNA: TGCGCCAGCAGTCAAATGGCTCAGATCCTCTATGGCTACACCTTC. This translates into CASSQMAQILYGYTF. The V gene is TRBV23-1, the J gene TRBJ1-2; D not resolved. TRBV23-1 is assigned to the ORF class and has an uncertain function. V was cut by 2 bases and J by 4 bases, with 14 bases left in between. The CDR3 length is 15 residues.

The chain recombines TRBV5-6 with TRBJ1-2, with 10 bases identical to TRBD1. The CDR3 spans 15 residues. V gave up 5 bases and J gave up 8 bases; unmatched junction bases: 12. Germline V lookup: CDR1 SGHDT, CDR2 YYEEEE. Written as DNA, the CDR3 is TGTGCCAGCAGATATGGGACAGGGGTGGGGGAAGGCTACACCTTC. Protein sequence: CASRYGTGVGEGYTF. The full variable domain, rest sourced from reference TRBV5-6 and TRBJ1-2, is DAGVTQSPTHLIKTRGQQVTLRCSPKSGHDTVSWYQQALGQGPQFIFQYYEEEERQRGNFPDRFSGHQFPNYSSELNVNALLLGDSALYLCASRYGTGVGEGYTFGSGTRLTVV.

J is TRBJ1-5 and V is TRBV5-8, with TRBD1 matching over 9 bases. The trim removed 7 bases at V and 0 bases at J, leaving 8 bases unmatched. CDR1 is SGHTS, CDR2 YDEGEE, per germline. There are 16 residues in the CDR3. This chain's CDR3 is CASPRDRDHSNQPQHF. The CDR3 DNA reads TGTGCCAGCCCCCGGGACAGGGATCATAGCAATCAGCCCCAGCATTTT.

The genes are TRBV7-3 and TRBJ2-1; 8 bases match TRBD1. The germline V gene encodes CDR1 SGHTA and CDR2 FQGTGA. The CDR3 has 16 amino acids. V lost 2 bases, J lost 5 bases, and 8 bases stayed unmatched. The CDR3 sequence: CASSLYGTGGNNEQFF. The CDR3, as DNA: TGTGCCAGCAGCTTATACGGCACAGGGGGGAACAATGAGCAGTTCTTC.

This sequence joins TRBV30 and TRBJ2-1; 15 bases line up with TRBD2. The CDR3 consists of 14 residues. The V gene's germline CDR1 is GTSNPN and CDR2 SVGIG (reference sequence). Unmatched junction bases numbered 8, after V lost 3 bases and J lost 14 bases. In nucleotides, the CDR3 is TGTGCCTGGAGAGGACTAGCGGGGGGGCCGGGGGAGTTCTTC. This codes for CAWRGLAGGPGEFF.

A few counts support this clone. For the CDR3, the DNA is TGTGCCAGCAGCTCGGGACTAGCGGGGGGACTTACGCAGTATTTT. This gives the protein CASSSGLAGGLTQYF. The chain recombines TRBV7-3 with TRBJ2-3; 15 bases line up with TRBD2. This CDR3 comprises 15 residues. The germline V gene encodes CDR1 SGHTA and CDR2 FQGTGA. V shed 4 bases, J shed 8 bases, and the junction held 4 bases outside the gene matches.